This T cell receptor (beta chain) is from a study of vaccination and CD4 T cells after COVID-19. Background on the study: Either a CEFX pool, an HIV-1 Nef pool, or no peptide was added to control cultures.

Sample treatment: approximately 9-day PBMC culture with coronavirus spike peptide pools or control peptides (ViraFEST assay). During the years 2011-2018, before the COVID-19 pandemic, the unexposed donor's CD4+ T cells were collected. Subject to cell availability, CD4+ T cells from unexposed donors were probed with SARS-CoV-2 S/N and four cold-coronavirus spikes. Study results and caveats: SARS-CoV-2-reactive clonotypes rose nonsignificantly, with the median going from approximately 21 to 40. Spike mono-reactivity was found in 304 of 307 vaccine-specific clones from convalescent patients.

The assay that was used to sequence DNA from cultured CD4+ T cells was the Oncomine TCR Beta short-read assay. A single record per CDR3 protein comes from TCRdb applying MiXCR to the PCR reads. The table includes 8,400 or so distinct CDR3 sequences, less than 55% detected once. As for this clonotype: The target antigen is unknown.

Sequencing was performed on CD4+ T cells from blood, cultured in vitro. This sequence originates from a human donor in good health.

CDR3 DNA: TGTGCCAGCACCGACAGGGGTCTCGCTGAAGCTTTCTTT. It translates to CASTDRGLAEAFF. The chain has TRBV12-3 or TRBV12-4 and TRBJ1-1, with TRBD1 matching 8 bases. V dropped 7 bases and J dropped 6; count of bases not matched to a gene: 7. CDR3 length equals 13 residues.